This T cell receptor beta chain was identified in a study of blood T cells in healthy people across ages. Each sample provided at least 5 micrograms of extracted total RNA. Combining a sample-barcoded 5' primer with a J-beta primer mix, a second PCR ran for roughly 6 to 12 cycles. One entry per CDR3 protein, called by TCRdb with MiXCR from the 5' RACE reads. The sample shows hundreds of thousands of distinct CDR3 sequences, 50% to 65% of them seen only once. This CDR3 comprises 14 residues. V was pared by 0 bases and J by 4 bases, with 10 bases between. Germline V CDR1 and CDR2: SQVTM, ANQGSEA. Material: blood. This rearrangement joins TRBV29-1 to TRBJ1-5; D ambiguous. This clonotype originated in a man older than 75 in good health. The DNA for the CDR3 is TGCAGCGTTGAAGATGAGGCACGTAATCAGCCCCAGCATTTT. Residues: CSVEDEARNQPQHF.